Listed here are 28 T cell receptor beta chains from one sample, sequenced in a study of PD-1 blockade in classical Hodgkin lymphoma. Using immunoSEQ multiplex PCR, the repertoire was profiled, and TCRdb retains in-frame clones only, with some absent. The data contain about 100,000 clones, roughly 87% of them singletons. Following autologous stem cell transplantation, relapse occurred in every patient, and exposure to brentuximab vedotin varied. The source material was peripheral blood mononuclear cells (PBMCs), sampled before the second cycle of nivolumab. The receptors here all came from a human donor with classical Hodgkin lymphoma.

The CDR3 nucleotides are TGTGCCAGCAGCTTAGGAAGAGGGACAGGGTCCTACGAGCAGTACTTC. It encodes CASSLGRGTGSYEQYF. The J gene is TRBJ2-7, the V gene TRBV7-6, with 9 bases lining up with TRBD1. The CDR3 contains 16 residues. The trim removed 1 base at V and 1 base at J, leaving 5 bases unmatched. CDR1 SGHVS and CDR2 FNYEAQ come from the germline V gene.

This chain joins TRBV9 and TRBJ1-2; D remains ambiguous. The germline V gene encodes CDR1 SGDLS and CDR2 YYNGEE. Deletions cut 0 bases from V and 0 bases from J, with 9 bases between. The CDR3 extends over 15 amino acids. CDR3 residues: CASSVAPGSNYGYTF. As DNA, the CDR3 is TGTGCCAGCAGCGTAGCTCCAGGCTCTAACTATGGCTACACCTTC.

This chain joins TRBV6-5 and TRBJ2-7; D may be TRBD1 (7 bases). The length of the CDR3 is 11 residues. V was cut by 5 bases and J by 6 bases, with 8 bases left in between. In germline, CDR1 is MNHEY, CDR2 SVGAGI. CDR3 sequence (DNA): TGTGCCAGCAGTCAGGGGGGCGAGCAGTACTTC. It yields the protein CASSQGGEQYF.

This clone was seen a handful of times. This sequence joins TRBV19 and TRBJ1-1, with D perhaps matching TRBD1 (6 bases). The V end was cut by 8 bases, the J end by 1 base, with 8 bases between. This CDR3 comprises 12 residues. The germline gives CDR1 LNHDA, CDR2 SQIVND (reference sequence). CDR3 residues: CASQQGNTEAFF. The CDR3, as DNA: TGTGCCAGTCAACAGGGGAACACTGAAGCTTTCTTT. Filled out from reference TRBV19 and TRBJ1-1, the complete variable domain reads DGGITQSPKYLFRKEGQNVTLSCEQNLNHDAMYWYRQDPGQGLRLIYYSQIVNDFQKGDIAEGYSVSREKKESFPLTVTSAQKNPTAFYLCASQQGNTEAFFGQGTRLTVV.

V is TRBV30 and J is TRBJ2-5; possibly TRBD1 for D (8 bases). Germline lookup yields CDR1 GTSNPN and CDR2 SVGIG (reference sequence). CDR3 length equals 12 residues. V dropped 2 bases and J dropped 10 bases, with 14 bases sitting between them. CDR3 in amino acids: CAWSNNRGGQYF. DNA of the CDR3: TGTGCCTGGAGTAACAACAGGGGGGGCCAGTACTTC.

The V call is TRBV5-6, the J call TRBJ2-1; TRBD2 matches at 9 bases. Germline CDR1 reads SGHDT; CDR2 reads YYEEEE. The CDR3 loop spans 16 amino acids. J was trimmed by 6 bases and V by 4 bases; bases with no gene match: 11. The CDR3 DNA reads TGTGCCAGCAGCCCTCCCTCAGCGGGAGGTGGCAATGAGCAGTTCTTC. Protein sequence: CASSPPSAGGGNEQFF. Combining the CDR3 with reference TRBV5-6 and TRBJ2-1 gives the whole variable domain DAGVTQSPTHLIKTRGQQVTLRCSPKSGHDTVSWYQQALGQGPQFIFQYYEEEERQRGNFPDRFSGHQFPNYSSELNVNALLLGDSALYLCASSPPSAGGGNEQFFGPGTRLTVL.

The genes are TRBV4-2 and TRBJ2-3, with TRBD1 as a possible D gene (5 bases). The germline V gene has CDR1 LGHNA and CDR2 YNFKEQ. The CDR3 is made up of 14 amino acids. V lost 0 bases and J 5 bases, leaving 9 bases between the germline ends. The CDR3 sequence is CASSQDQGVDTQYF. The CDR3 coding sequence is TGTGCCAGCAGCCAAGATCAAGGGGTAGATACGCAGTATTTT.

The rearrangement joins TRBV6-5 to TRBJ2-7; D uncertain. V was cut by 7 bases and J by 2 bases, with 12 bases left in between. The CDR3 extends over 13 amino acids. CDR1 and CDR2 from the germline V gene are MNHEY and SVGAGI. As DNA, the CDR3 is TGTGCCAGCATGAGTGTTTTAACCTACGAGCAGTACTTC. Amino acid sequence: CASMSVLTYEQYF.

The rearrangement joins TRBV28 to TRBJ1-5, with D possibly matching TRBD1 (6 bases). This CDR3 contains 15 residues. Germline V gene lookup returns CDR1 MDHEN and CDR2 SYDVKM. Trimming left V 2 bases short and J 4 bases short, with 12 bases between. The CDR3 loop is CASSLEGQINQPQHF. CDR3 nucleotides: TGTGCCAGCAGTTTAGAAGGACAGATTAATCAGCCCCAGCATTTT.

This chain's CDR3 is CAWSVWVTYEQYF. The CDR3 DNA is TGTGCCTGGAGTGTATGGGTTACCTACGAGCAGTACTTC. The chain combines TRBV30 with TRBJ2-7; D not certain. The CDR3 length is 13 residues. V was shortened by 0 bases and J by 2 bases, with 8 bases between the two germline ends. Germline loops: CDR1 GTSNPN, CDR2 SVGIG (reference sequence).

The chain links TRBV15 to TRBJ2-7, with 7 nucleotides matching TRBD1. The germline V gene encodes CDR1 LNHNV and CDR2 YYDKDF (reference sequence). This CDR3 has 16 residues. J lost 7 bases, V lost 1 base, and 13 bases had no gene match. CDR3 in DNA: TGTGCCACCAGCAGAGGAATTGGGCAGGGGGTTGAAGAGCAGTACTTC. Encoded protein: CATSRGIGQGVEEQYF.

CDR3 region: CASRTGTATSNYGYTF. The CDR3 nucleotides are TGTGCCAGCAGGACCGGGACAGCTACCTCTAACTATGGCTACACCTTC. The rearrangement joins TRBV2 to TRBJ1-2, with TRBD1 matching over 7 bases. The junction had 10 bases not matched to a gene; V was cut back by 6 bases and J by 0 bases. Germline CDR1 SNHLY, CDR2 FYNNEI. The CDR3 covers 16 residues.

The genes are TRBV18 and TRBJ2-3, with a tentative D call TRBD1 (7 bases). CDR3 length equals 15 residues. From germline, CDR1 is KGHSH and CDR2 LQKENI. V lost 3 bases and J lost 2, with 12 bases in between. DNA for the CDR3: TGTGCCAGCTCACCCAGGGGGGTCCCCACAGATACGCAGTATTTT. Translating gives CASSPRGVPTDTQYF.

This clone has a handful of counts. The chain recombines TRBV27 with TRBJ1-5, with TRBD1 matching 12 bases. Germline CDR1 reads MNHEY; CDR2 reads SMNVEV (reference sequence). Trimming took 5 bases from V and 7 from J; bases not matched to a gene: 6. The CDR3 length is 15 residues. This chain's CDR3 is CASSPGTGGDQPQHF. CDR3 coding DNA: TGTGCCAGCAGTCCCGGGACAGGGGGCGACCAGCCCCAGCATTTT.

The DNA for the CDR3 is TGTGCCAGCAGCCAACAGGGGATGAACACTGAAGCTTTCTTT. Protein sequence: CASSQQGMNTEAFF. J is TRBJ1-1 and V is TRBV11-2, with 7 bases aligning to TRBD1. The CDR3 is made up of 14 amino acids. The junction had 3 bases not matched to a gene; V was cut back by 5 bases and J by 0 bases. Germline V gene lookup returns CDR1 SGHAT and CDR2 FQNNGV.

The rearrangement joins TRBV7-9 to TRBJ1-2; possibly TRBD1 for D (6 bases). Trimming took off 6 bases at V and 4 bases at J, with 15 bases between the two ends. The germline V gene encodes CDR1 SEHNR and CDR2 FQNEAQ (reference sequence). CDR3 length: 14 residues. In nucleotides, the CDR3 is TGTGCCAGCAGTACAGGGACGATTAGCTATGGCTACACCTTC. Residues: CASSTGTISYGYTF.

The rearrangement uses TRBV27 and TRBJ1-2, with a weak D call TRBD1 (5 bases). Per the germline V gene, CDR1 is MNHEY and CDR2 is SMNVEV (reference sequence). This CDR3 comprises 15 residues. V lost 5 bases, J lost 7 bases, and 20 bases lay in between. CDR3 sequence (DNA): TGTGCCAGCAGTCGATCCGGGACGCCCGGGTTTGGCTACACCTTC. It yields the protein CASSRSGTPGFGYTF.

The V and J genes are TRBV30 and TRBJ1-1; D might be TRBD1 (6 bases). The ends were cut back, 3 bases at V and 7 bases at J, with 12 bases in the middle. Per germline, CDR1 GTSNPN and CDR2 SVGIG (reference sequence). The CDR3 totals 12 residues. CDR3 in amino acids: CAWSPGGHEAFF. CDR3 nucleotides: TGTGCCTGGAGCCCTGGGGGCCATGAAGCTTTCTTT.

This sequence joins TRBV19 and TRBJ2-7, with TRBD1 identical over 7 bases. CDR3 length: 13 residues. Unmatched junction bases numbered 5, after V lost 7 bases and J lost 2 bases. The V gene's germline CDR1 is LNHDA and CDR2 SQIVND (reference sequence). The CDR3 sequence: CASTPTGTYEQYF. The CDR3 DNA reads TGTGCCAGTACCCCGACAGGGACCTACGAGCAGTACTTC. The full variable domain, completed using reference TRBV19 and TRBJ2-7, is DGGITQSPKYLFRKEGQNVTLSCEQNLNHDAMYWYRQDPGQGLRLIYYSQIVNDFQKGDIAEGYSVSREKKESFPLTVTSAQKNPTAFYLCASTPTGTYEQYFGPGTRLTVT.

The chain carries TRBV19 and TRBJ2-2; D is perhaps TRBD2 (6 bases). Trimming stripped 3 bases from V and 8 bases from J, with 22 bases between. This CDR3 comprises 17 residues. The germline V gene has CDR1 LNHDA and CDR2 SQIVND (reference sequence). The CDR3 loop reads CASSIRYGEARLGELFF. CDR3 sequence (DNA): TGTGCCAGTAGTATTAGATACGGGGAGGCCCGGCTTGGGGAGCTGTTTTTT.

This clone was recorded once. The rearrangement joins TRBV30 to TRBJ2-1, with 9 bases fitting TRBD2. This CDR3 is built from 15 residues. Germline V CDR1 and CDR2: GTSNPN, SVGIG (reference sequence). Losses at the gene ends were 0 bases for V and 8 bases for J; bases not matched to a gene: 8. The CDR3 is CAWSVLGLAYDEQFF. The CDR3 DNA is TGTGCCTGGAGTGTACTAGGACTAGCGTACGATGAGCAGTTCTTC. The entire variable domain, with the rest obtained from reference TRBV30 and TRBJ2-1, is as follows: SQTIHQWPATLVQPVGSPLSLECTVEGTSNPNLYWYRQAAGRGLQLLFYSVGIGQISSEVPQNLSASRPQDRQFILSSKKLLLSDSGFYLCAWSVLGLAYDEQFFGPGTRLTVL.

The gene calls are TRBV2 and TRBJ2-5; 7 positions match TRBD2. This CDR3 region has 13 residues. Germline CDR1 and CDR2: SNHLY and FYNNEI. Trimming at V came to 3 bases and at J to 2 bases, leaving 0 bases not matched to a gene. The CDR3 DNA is TGTGCCAGCAGTGACGGGGGGCAAGAGACCCAGTACTTC. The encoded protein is CASSDGGQETQYF.

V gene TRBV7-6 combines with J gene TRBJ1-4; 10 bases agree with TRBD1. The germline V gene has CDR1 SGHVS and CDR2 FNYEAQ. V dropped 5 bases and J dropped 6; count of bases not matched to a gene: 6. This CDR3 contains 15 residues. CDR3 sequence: CASSPEDRGDEKLFF. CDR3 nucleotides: TGTGCCAGCAGCCCCGAGGACAGGGGGGATGAAAAACTGTTTTTT. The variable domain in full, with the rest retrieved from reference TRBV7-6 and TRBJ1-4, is GAGVSQSPRYKVTKRGQDVALRCDPISGHVSLYWYRQALGQGPEFLTYFNYEAQQDKSGLPNDRFSAERPEGSISTLTIQRTEQRDSAMYRCASSPEDRGDEKLFFGSGTQLSVL.

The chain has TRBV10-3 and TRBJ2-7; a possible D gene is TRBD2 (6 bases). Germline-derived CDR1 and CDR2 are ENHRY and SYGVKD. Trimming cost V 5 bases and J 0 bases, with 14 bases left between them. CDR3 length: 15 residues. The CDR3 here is CAISSLAMSSYEQYF. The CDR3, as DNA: TGTGCCATCAGTTCACTAGCAATGAGCTCCTACGAGCAGTACTTC.

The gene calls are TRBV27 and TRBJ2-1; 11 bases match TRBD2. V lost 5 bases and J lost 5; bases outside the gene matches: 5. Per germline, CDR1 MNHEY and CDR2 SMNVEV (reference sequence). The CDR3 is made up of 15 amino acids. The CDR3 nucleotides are TGTGCCAGCAGTGCACTAGCGGGAGCTAACAATGAGCAGTTCTTC. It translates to CASSALAGANNEQFF.

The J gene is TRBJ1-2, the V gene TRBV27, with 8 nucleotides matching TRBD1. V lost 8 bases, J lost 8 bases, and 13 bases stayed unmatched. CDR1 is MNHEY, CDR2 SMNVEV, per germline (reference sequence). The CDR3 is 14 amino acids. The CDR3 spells CASAPTLGTGGYTF. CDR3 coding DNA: TGTGCCAGCGCTCCCACCCTCGGGACAGGCGGCTACACCTTC.

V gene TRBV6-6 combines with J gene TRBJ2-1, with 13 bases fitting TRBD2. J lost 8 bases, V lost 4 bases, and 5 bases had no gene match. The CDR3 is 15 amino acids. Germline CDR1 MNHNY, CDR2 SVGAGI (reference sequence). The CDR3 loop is CASSFGLAGVYEQFF. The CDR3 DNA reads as TGTGCCAGCAGTTTCGGACTAGCGGGAGTGTATGAGCAGTTCTTC.

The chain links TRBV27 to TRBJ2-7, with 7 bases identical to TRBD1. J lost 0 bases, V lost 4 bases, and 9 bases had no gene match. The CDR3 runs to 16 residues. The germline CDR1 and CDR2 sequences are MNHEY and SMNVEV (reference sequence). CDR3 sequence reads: CASSSSYRGHSYEQYF. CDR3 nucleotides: TGTGCCAGCAGTTCGAGCTACAGGGGACACTCCTACGAGCAGTACTTC.